Presented here are 29 T cell receptor beta chains from one specimen sequenced in a study of blood T cell repertoires in COVID-19. Only in-frame clones appear in the TCRdb table, and some are missing; sequencing was by immunoSEQ multiplex PCR. The table records under 350,000 clones, 89% of them present only once. Sequenced material: PBMCs or T cells enriched from blood (not recorded which). The origin of the receptors is a woman aged 60-75 years who had recovered from COVID-19.

The chain uses TRBV5-4 and TRBJ1-1; D gene uncertain. Trimming cost V 0 bases and J 0 bases, with 6 bases left between them. This CDR3 is 14 amino acids long. Germline V lookup: CDR1 SGHNT, CDR2 YYREEE (reference sequence). The CDR3 nucleotides read TGTGCCAGCAGCTTGGTACAGATGAACACTGAAGCTTTCTTT. It codes for CASSLVQMNTEAFF.

The gene calls are TRBV19 and TRBJ2-1; perhaps TRBD1 as D (6 bases). Trimming left V 3 bases short and J 2 bases short, with 17 bases between. The germline CDR1 and CDR2 sequences are LNHDA and SQIVND (reference sequence). The CDR3 loop spans 17 amino acids. CDR3 region: CASSIKPTGQTYNEQFF. DNA for the CDR3: TGTGCCAGTAGTATCAAGCCCACCGGACAGACCTACAATGAGCAGTTCTTC.

This clone was seen a handful of times. The genes are TRBV10-3 and TRBJ2-7, with 10 bases that match TRBD1. Trimming removed 7 bases from V and 3 bases from J; junction bases left unmatched: 9. Per the germline V gene, CDR1 is ENHRY and CDR2 is SYGVKD. The CDR3 runs to 15 residues. CDR3 sequence: CAITSRDRGNYEQYF. The CDR3 DNA is TGTGCCATCACCTCCCGGGACAGGGGAAACTACGAGCAGTACTTC.

V gene TRBV5-1 combines with J gene TRBJ1-1, with 7 bases fitting TRBD1. The V gene end was trimmed by 3 bases and the J gene end by 3 bases; junction bases not matched to a gene: 8. Germline CDR1 and CDR2: SGHRS and YFSETQ. This CDR3 contains 15 residues. The CDR3 sequence: CASSWGDRVDTEAFF. CDR3 in DNA: TGCGCCAGCAGCTGGGGAGACAGGGTGGACACTGAAGCTTTCTTT.

The V and J genes are TRBV28 and TRBJ1-6, with D maybe TRBD1 (6 bases). Germline V gene data show CDR1 as MDHEN and CDR2 as SYDVKM. The CDR3 covers 16 residues. V lost 7 bases and J lost 10, with 23 bases in between. Here the CDR3 reads CASTHNSKGGRSPLHF. The CDR3 DNA follows: TGTGCCAGCACCCATAACTCAAAAGGGGGACGGTCACCCCTCCACTTT.

The chain is built from TRBV18 and TRBJ1-1, with 8 bases identical to TRBD1. CDR3 size: 14 residues. Germline V CDR1 and CDR2: KGHSH, LQKENI. The V gene end was trimmed by 6 bases and the J gene end by 1 base; junction bases not matched to a gene: 4. CDR3 sequence: CASSLGQGNTEAFF. For the CDR3, the DNA is TGTGCCAGCTCGCTTGGACAGGGGAACACTGAAGCTTTCTTT.

This clone occurred a few times. The DNA of the CDR3 is TGTGCCAGCGCGCGGGGGGCGAGGGAAAAACTGTTTTTT. Protein sequence: CASARGAREKLFF. The chain recombines TRBV27 with TRBJ1-4; perhaps TRBD1 as D (6 bases). Germline assignment: CDR1 MNHEY and CDR2 SMNVEV (reference sequence). The CDR3 covers 13 residues. V lost 8 bases and J 8 bases, leaving 15 bases between the germline ends.

This clone was seen just once. The J gene is TRBJ2-7, the V gene TRBV7-9, with 9 positions matching TRBD2. V was clipped by 1 base and J by 4 bases; unmatched bases: 8. The germline gives CDR1 SEHNR, CDR2 FQNEAQ (reference sequence). The CDR3 length is 16 residues. In DNA form, the CDR3 reads TGTGCCAGCAGCTTAGTCCCTAGCGGGATCGAGTACGAGCAGTACTTC. This codes for CASSLVPSGIEYEQYF.

V and J are TRBV11-3 and TRBJ1-6; D may be TRBD1 (5 bases). The ends were cut back, 0 bases at V and 10 bases at J, with 7 bases in the middle. Germline V CDR1 and CDR2: SGHNT, YENEEA. The CDR3 runs to 13 residues. This CDR3 reads CASSLEGESPLHF. The CDR3 bases are TGTGCCAGCAGCTTAGAAGGGGAATCACCCCTCCACTTT.

The genes are TRBV29-1 and TRBJ1-1; D ambiguous. V lost 7 bases and J 3 bases, leaving 9 bases between the germline ends. Germline V lookup: CDR1 SQVTM, CDR2 ANQGSEA. The CDR3 consists of 11 residues. The DNA for the CDR3 is TGCAGCGCCATGAAGCACACTGAAGCTTTCTTT. Its protein is CSAMKHTEAFF.

This rearrangement joins TRBV9 to TRBJ1-1; D unresolved. CDR1 and CDR2 from the germline V gene are SGDLS and YYNGEE. This CDR3 is 16 amino acids long. The ends were cut back, 1 base at V and 4 bases at J, with 17 bases in the middle. The CDR3 loop reads CASSVHSFAEFTEAFF. The CDR3 bases are TGTGCCAGCAGCGTACATTCATTTGCGGAATTCACTGAAGCTTTCTTT.

This rearrangement joins TRBV7-3 to TRBJ2-2; D might be TRBD2 (5 bases). The CDR3 has 14 residues. Germline values: CDR1 SGHTA, CDR2 FQGTGA. V lost 4 bases and J lost 2, with 8 bases in between. The CDR3 is CASSSDLNTGELFF. The CDR3 nucleotides read TGTGCCAGCAGCTCGGACTTAAACACCGGGGAGCTGTTTTTT.

The genes are TRBV10-1 and TRBJ2-1; 7 nucleotides agree with TRBD2. The CDR3 has 14 amino acids. CDR1 is WNHNN and CDR2 is SYGVQD in the germline V gene (reference sequence). The V and J ends lost 3 bases and 8 bases, in that order; junction bases with no gene match: 7. CDR3 DNA sequence: TGCGCCAGCAGTGACGGCGGGAGTTCCCATGAGCAGTTCTTC. Its protein product is CASSDGGSSHEQFF.

The V gene is TRBV29-1, the J gene TRBJ1-2; 7 bases line up with TRBD1. V shed 4 bases, J shed 8 bases, and the junction held 10 bases outside the gene matches. Per the germline V gene, CDR1 is SQVTM and CDR2 is ANQGSEA. The CDR3 length is 13 residues. CDR3 sequence: CSVGGQAGGGYTF. The CDR3 bases are TGCAGCGTTGGCGGACAGGCGGGAGGAGGCTACACCTTC.

About this clone itself: It is unclear where the CDR3 begins or ends on the DNA, so no DNA is shown, and the CDR3 is as TCRdb lists it. V usage is TRBV27 and J usage is TRBJ2-5; TRBD1 is the table's D call and was not checked against the DNA. Germline CDR1 MNHEY, CDR2 SMNVEV (reference sequence). The CDR3 sequence runs 11 residues, both termini included. The CDR3 here is CASVGLGTGYF.

Written as DNA, the CDR3 is TGCGCCAGCAGCTTGTTAGCGGGAGTTGAGTACGAGCAGTACTTC. It is translated as CASSLLAGVEYEQYF. The genes are TRBV5-1 and TRBJ2-7; 9 bases fit TRBD2. Per the germline V gene, CDR1 is SGHRS and CDR2 is YFSETQ. The CDR3 covers 15 residues. Germline trimming cut 1 base from V and 4 bases from J; bases unmatched to any gene: 6. Drawing the rest from reference TRBV5-1 and TRBJ2-7, the complete variable domain is KAGVTQTPRYLIKTRGQQVTLSCSPISGHRSVSWYQQTPGQGLQFLFEYFSETQRNKGNFPGRFSGRQFSNSRSEMNVSTLELGDSALYLCASSLLAGVEYEQYFGPGTRLTVT.

The chain is built from TRBV5-1 and TRBJ1-1; weak D call: TRBD1 (5 bases). V dropped 4 bases and J dropped 7 bases, with 17 bases sitting between them. This CDR3 has 14 residues. Germline CDR1 and CDR2: SGHRS and YFSETQ. CDR3 nucleotide sequence: TGCGCCAGCAGCCTGAAAGTGCAGGGCGGTGAAGCTTTCTTT. Amino acids: CASSLKVQGGEAFF.

The chain recombines TRBV7-9 with TRBJ1-1; D unclear. This CDR3 comprises 12 residues. The germline V gene has CDR1 SEHNR and CDR2 FQNEAQ (reference sequence). The germline V and J ends were trimmed by 5 bases and 4 bases, with 8 bases remaining between them. CDR3 protein: CASSPRFTEAFF. The CDR3 bases are TGTGCCAGCAGCCCCCGTTTCACTGAAGCTTTCTTT.

The V and J genes are TRBV4-1 and TRBJ2-2; 8 bases are shared with TRBD1. The CDR3 has 16 amino acids. The junction had 3 bases not matched to a gene; V was cut back by 3 bases and J by 0 bases. From germline, CDR1 is MGHRA and CDR2 YSYEKL. The CDR3 nucleotides are TGCGCCAGCAGCCAGACAGGGGCCGCGAACACCGGGGAGCTGTTTTTT. Translation gives CASSQTGAANTGELFF.

The chain carries TRBV6-5 and TRBJ1-2, with 10 bases identical to TRBD1. The CDR3 runs to 12 residues. V shed 8 bases, J shed 8 bases, and the junction held 5 bases outside the gene matches. Looked up from germline, CDR1 is MNHEY and CDR2 is SVGAGI. The CDR3 reads CASGDRGRGYTF. The CDR3 DNA sequence: TGTGCCAGCGGGGACAGGGGAAGAGGCTACACCTTC.

This chain joins TRBV27 and TRBJ1-5, with D unclear. With 3 bases removed from V and 6 bases from J, the gap between germline ends came to 9 bases. The CDR3 extends over 13 amino acids. Germline V gene sequence: CDR1 MNHEY, CDR2 SMNVEV (reference sequence). The CDR3 region is CASSFLPGQPQHF. CDR3 coding DNA: TGTGCCAGCAGTTTCCTCCCCGGTCAGCCCCAGCATTTT.

The chain uses TRBV28 and TRBJ2-3; no firm D call. The CDR3 has 13 amino acids. The germline gives CDR1 MDHEN, CDR2 SYDVKM. Trimming left V 8 bases short and J 0 bases short, with 9 bases between. The CDR3 DNA follows: TGTGCCAGCCAGGAAGGCAGCACAGATACGCAGTATTTT. Encoded protein: CASQEGSTDTQYF. The complete variable domain, with remaining parts taken from reference TRBV28 and TRBJ2-3, reads DVKVTQSSRYLVKRTGEKVFLECVQDMDHENMFWYRQDPGLGLRLIYFSYDVKMKEKGDIPEGYSVSREKKERFSLILESASTNQTSMYLCASQEGSTDTQYFGPGTRLTVL.

The chain joins TRBV5-6 to TRBJ2-3; TRBD2 matches at 11 bases. The V gene's germline CDR1 is SGHDT and CDR2 YYEEEE. This CDR3 comprises 18 residues. The V segment lost 4 bases and the J segment 0 bases; nucleotides outside the gene matches: 10. The CDR3 region is CASSGWGLAGGSTDTQYF. CDR3 bases: TGTGCCAGCAGCGGGTGGGGGCTAGCGGGAGGTAGCACAGATACGCAGTATTTT.

This chain links TRBV5-4 with TRBJ1-2; weak D call: TRBD1 (6 bases). The germline gives CDR1 SGHNT, CDR2 YYREEE (reference sequence). With 5 bases removed from V and 0 bases from J, the gap between germline ends came to 20 bases. The CDR3 has 17 residues. The chain's CDR3 is CASRSVGGAKANYGYTF. The CDR3, as DNA: TGTGCCAGCAGAAGCGTAGGGGGGGCCAAAGCTAACTATGGCTACACCTTC.

V is TRBV19 and J is TRBJ1-2; D is ambiguous. Germline V lookup: CDR1 LNHDA, CDR2 SQIVND (reference sequence). The CDR3 has 14 amino acids. Trimming left V 3 bases short and J 3 bases short, with 11 bases between. DNA for the CDR3: TGTGCCAGTAGTATGACTTTCTGGGACTATGGCTACACCTTC. Amino acid sequence: CASSMTFWDYGYTF.

This clone is a singleton in its sample. J is TRBJ2-1 and V is TRBV28; possibly TRBD1 for D (6 bases). The V end lost 6 bases, the J end lost 5 bases, and 14 bases lay between the germline ends. This CDR3 has 14 residues. Germline V CDR1 and CDR2: MDHEN, SYDVKM. CDR3 sequence reads: CASRTPGVHNEQFF. The CDR3 region has the DNA TGTGCCAGCAGGACTCCAGGGGTCCACAATGAGCAGTTCTTC.

The gene calls are TRBV18 and TRBJ2-5; 7 bases match TRBD1. The CDR3 has 14 residues. Germline assignment: CDR1 KGHSH and CDR2 LQKENI. Unmatched junction bases numbered 3, after V lost 3 bases and J lost 2 bases. The CDR3 protein is CASSPGTVQETQYF. In nucleotides, the CDR3 is TGTGCCAGCTCACCCGGGACAGTTCAAGAGACCCAGTACTTC.

The rearrangement uses TRBV7-9 and TRBJ1-2; 7 positions match TRBD1. Trimming at V came to 2 bases and at J to 8 bases, leaving 5 bases not matched to a gene. Germline loops: CDR1 SEHNR, CDR2 FQNEAQ (reference sequence). There are 13 residues in the CDR3. CDR3 nucleotide sequence: TGTGCCAGCAGCTTAACAGGGGAGGTGGGCTACACCTTC. Its protein product is CASSLTGEVGYTF.

The chain uses TRBV4-1 and TRBJ2-7; 10 positions match TRBD1. J was trimmed by 6 bases and V by 0 bases; bases with no gene match: 5. The CDR3 is made up of 15 amino acids. Looked up from germline, CDR1 is MGHRA and CDR2 is YSYEKL. The DNA of the CDR3 is TGCGCCAGCAGCCAAGAGGGGACAGGGGAAACCGAGCAGTACTTC. This gives the protein CASSQEGTGETEQYF.